This T cell receptor (beta chain) appears in the sequencing data of a study of control samples from healthy donors and cancer patients. Comment on this clone: The same CDR3 arises from other DNA sequences in this sample as well.

TCRdb keeps only in-frame clones here, not all; method: immunoSEQ multiplex PCR. The sample shows about 190,000 clones, 85% to 95% of them seen only once. Per germline, CDR1 LGHNT and CDR2 FRNRAP. Between the trimmed V and J ends, which lost 4 bases and 6 bases, there was a span of 40 bases. The CDR3 runs to 23 residues. The rearrangement joins TRBV12-5 to TRBJ2-1; D might be TRBD1 or TRBD2, each matching 5 bases. This clonotype was obtained from a man aged 18 to 29 in good health. Specimen: blood. CDR3 sequence reads: CASGSVLGVVSPDRKKTGNEQFF. Here the CDR3 DNA reads TGTGCTAGTGGTTCCGTTCTGGGAGTGGTTTCACCCGACAGAAAAAAAACGGGCAATGAGCAGTTCTTC.